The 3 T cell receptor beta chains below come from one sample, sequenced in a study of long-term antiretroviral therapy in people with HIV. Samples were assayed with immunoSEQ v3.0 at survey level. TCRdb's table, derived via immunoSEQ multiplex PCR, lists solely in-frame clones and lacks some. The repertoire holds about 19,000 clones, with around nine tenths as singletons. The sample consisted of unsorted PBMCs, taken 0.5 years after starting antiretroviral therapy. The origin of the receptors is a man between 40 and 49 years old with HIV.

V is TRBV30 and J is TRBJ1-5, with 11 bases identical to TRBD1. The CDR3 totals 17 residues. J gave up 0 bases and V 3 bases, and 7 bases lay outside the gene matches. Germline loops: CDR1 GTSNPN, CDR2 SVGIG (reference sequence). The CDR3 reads CAWSVDRGLNSNQPQHF. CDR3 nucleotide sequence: TGTGCCTGGAGCGTGGACAGGGGGCTAAATAGCAATCAGCCCCAGCATTTT. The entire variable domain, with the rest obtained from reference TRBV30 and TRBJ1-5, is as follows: SQTIHQWPATLVQPVGSPLSLECTVEGTSNPNLYWYRQAAGRGLQLLFYSVGIGQISSEVPQNLSASRPQDRQFILSSKKLLLSDSGFYLCAWSVDRGLNSNQPQHFGDGTRLSIL.

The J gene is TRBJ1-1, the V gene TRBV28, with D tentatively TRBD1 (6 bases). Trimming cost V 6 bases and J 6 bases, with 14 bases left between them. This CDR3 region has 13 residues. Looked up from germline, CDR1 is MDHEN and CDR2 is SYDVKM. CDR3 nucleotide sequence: TGTGCCAGCAGACAGGGTCGAGGGCCTGAAGCTTTCTTT. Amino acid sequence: CASRQGRGPEAFF.

This CDR3 reads CASSDGVQGNNQPQHF. The CDR3 bases are TGTGCCAGCAGTGATGGGGTACAGGGAAACAATCAGCCCCAGCATTTT. V is TRBV2 and J is TRBJ1-5, with a tentative D call TRBD1 (6 bases). V was pared by 3 bases and J by 3 bases, with 15 bases between. Germline loops: CDR1 SNHLY, CDR2 FYNNEI. The CDR3 consists of 16 residues.